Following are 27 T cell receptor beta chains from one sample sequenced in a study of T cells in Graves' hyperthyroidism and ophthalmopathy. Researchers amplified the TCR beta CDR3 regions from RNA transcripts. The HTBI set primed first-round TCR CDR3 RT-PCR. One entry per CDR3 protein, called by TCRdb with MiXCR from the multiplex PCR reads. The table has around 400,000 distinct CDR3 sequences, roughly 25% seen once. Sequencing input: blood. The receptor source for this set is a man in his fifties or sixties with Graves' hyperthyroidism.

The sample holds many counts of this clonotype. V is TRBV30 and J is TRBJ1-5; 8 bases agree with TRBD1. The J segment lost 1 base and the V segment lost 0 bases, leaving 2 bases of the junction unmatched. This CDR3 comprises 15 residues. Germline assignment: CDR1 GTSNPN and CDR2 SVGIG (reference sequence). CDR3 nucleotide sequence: TGTGCCTGGAGTGTGGGACAGGTCAGCAATCAGCCCCAGCATTTT. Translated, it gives CAWSVGQVSNQPQHF.

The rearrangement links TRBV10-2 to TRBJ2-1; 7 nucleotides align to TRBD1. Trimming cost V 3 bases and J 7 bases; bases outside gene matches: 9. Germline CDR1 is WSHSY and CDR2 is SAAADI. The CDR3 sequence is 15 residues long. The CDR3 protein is CASSDLTGLGNEQFF. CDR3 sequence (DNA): TGCGCCAGCAGTGACCTGACAGGGTTGGGTAATGAGCAGTTCTTC.

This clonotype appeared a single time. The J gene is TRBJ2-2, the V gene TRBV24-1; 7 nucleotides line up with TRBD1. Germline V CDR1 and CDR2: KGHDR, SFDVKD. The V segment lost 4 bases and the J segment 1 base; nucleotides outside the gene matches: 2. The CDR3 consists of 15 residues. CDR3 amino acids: CATSENRGNTGELFF. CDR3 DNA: TGTGCCACCAGTGAGAACAGGGGGAACACCGGGGAGCTGTTTTTT.

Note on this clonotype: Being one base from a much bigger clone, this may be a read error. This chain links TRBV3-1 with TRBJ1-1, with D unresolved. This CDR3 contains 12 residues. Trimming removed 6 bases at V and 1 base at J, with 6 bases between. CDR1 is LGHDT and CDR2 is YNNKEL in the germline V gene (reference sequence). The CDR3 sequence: CASRRGNTEAFF. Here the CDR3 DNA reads TGTGCCAGCAGGCGGGGGAACACTGAAGCTTTCTTT. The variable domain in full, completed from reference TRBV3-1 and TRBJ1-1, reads DTAVSQTPKYLVTQMGNDKSIKCEQNLGHDTMYWYKQDSKKFLKIMFSYNNKELIINETVPNRFSPKSPDKAHLNLHINSLELGDSAVYFCASRRGNTEAFFGQGTRLTVV.

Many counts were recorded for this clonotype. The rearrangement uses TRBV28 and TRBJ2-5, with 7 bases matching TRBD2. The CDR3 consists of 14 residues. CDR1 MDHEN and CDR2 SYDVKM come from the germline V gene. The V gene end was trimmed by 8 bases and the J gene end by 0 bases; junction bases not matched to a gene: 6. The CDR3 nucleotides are TGTGCCAGCGCATGGGGAGGGTACCAAGAGACCCAGTACTTC. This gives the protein CASAWGGYQETQYF.

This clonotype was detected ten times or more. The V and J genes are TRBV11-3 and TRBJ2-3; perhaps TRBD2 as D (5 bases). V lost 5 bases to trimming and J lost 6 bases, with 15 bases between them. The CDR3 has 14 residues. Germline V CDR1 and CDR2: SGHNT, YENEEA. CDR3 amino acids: CASSAHVGVDTQYF. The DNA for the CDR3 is TGTGCCAGCAGCGCCCATGTCGGGGTGGATACGCAGTATTTT.

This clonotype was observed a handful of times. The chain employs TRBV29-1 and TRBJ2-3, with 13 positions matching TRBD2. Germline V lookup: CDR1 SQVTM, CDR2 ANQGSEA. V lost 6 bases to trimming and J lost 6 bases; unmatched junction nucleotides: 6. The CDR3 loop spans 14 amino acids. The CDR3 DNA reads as TGCAGCGTCGTGGGACTAGCGGGACAGGATACGCAGTATTTT. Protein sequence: CSVVGLAGQDTQYF.

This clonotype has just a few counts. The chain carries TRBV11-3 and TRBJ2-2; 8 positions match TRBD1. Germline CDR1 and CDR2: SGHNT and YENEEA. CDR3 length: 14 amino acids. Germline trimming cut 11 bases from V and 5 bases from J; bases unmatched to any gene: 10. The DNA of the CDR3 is TGTGCCTGCACCGGGACAGGAAAGACCGGGGAGCTGTTTTTT. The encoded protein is CACTGTGKTGELFF.

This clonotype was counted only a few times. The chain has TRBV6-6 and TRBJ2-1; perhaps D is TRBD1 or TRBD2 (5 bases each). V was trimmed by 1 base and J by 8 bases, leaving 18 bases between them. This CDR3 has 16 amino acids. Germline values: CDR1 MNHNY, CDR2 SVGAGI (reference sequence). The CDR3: CASSYFEGTFAHEQFF. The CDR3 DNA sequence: TGTGCCAGCAGTTACTTCGAGGGGACGTTTGCCCATGAGCAGTTCTTC.

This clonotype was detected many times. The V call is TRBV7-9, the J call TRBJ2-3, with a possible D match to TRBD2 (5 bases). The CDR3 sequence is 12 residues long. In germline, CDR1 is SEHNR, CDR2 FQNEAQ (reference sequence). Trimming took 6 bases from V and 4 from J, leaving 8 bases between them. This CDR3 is CASREEADTQYF. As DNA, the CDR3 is TGTGCCAGCAGGGAGGAAGCAGATACGCAGTATTTT.

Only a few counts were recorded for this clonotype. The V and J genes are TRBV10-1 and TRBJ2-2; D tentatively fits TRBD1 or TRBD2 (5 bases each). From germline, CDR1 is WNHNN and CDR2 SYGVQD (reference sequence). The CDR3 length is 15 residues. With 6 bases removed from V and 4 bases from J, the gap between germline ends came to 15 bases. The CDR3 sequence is CASRPGPRGTGELFF. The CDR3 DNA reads TGCGCCAGCAGACCCGGACCGAGGGGCACCGGGGAGCTGTTTTTT.

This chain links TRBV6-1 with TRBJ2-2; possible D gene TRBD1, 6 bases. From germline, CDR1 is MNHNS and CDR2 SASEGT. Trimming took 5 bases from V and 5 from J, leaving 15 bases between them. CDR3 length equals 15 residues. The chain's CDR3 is CASSPLTGQTGELFF. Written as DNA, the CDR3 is TGTGCCAGCAGTCCCTTAACAGGGCAAACCGGGGAGCTGTTTTTT.

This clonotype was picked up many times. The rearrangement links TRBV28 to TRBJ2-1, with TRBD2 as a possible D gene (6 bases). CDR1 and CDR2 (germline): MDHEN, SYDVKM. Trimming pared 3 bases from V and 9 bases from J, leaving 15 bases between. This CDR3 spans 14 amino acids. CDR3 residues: CASSFSERRGEQFF. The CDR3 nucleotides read TGTGCCAGCAGTTTCTCCGAGAGGAGGGGTGAGCAGTTCTTC.

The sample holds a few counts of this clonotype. CDR3 sequence reads: CATSDSAKLPNEQFF. The CDR3 region has the DNA TGTGCCACCAGTGATTCCGCGAAACTACCCAATGAGCAGTTCTTC. V gene TRBV24-1 combines with J gene TRBJ2-1, with D hard to call. The germline gives CDR1 KGHDR, CDR2 SFDVKD. The CDR3 runs 15 residues. Trimming took off 2 bases at V and 6 bases at J, with 13 bases between the two ends.

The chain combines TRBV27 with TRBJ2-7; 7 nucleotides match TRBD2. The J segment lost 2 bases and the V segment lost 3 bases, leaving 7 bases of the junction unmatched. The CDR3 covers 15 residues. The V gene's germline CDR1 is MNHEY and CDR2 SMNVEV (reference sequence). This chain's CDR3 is CASSLRGWGTYEQYF. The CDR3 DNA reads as TGTGCCAGCAGTTTGCGGGGGTGGGGTACCTACGAGCAGTACTTC.

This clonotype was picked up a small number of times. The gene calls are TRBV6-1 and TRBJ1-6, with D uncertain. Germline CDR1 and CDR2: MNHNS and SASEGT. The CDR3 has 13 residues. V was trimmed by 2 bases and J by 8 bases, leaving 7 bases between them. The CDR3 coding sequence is TGTGCCAGCAGTGAATTGCGGGATTCACCCCTCCACTTT. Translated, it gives CASSELRDSPLHF.

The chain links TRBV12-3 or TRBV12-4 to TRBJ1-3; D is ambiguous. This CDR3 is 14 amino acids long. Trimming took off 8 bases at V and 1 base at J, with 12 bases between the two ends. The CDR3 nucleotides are TGTGCCAGCCCCGCAGGTGCTTCTGGAAACACCATATATTTT. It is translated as CASPAGASGNTIYF.

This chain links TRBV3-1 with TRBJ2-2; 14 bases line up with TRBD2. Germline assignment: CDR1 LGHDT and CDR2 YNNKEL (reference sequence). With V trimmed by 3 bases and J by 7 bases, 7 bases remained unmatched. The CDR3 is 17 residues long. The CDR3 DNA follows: TGTGCCAGCAGCCAGCCGACTAGCGGGAGGGCCGGCGGGGAGCTGTTTTTT. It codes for CASSQPTSGRAGGELFF.

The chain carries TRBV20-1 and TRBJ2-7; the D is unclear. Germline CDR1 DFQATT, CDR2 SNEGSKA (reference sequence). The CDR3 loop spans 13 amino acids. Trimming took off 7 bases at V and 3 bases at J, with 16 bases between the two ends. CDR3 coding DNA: TGCAGTGGCCTGGAGTCCACAGACTACGAGCAGTACTTC. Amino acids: CSGLESTDYEQYF.

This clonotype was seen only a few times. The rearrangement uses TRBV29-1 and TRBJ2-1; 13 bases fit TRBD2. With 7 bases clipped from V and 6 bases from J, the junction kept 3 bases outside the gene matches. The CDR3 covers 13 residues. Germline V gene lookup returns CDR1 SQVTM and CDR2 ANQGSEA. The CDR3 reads CSAGTSGANEQFF. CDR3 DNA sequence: TGCAGCGCCGGGACTAGCGGGGCCAATGAGCAGTTCTTC.

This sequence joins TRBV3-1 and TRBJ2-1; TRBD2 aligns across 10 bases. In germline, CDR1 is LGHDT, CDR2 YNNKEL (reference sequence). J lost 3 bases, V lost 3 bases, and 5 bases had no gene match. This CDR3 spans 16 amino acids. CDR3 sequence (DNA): TGTGCCAGCAGCCAGGGGACTAGCGTTTACTACAATGAGCAGTTCTTC. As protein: CASSQGTSVYYNEQFF.

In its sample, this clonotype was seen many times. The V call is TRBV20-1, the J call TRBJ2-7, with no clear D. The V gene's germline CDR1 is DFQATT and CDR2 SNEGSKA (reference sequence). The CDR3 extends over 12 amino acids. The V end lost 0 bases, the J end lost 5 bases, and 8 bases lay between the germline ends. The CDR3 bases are TGCAGTGCTAGAGATCGGTCCCACGAGCAGTACTTC. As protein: CSARDRSHEQYF.

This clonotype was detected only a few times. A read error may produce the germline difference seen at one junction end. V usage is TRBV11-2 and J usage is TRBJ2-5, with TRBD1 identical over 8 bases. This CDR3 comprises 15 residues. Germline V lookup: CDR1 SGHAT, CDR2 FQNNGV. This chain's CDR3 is CASSVRTGQAEIQYF. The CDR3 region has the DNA TGTGCCAGCAGCGTTCGGACAGGGCAGGCAGAGATCCAGTACTTC.

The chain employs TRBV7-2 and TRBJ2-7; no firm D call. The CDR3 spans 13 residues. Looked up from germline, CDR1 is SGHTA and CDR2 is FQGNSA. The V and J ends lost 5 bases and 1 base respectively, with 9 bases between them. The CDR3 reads CASSKHSSYEQYF. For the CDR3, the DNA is TGTGCCAGCAGCAAACATTCTTCCTACGAGCAGTACTTC.

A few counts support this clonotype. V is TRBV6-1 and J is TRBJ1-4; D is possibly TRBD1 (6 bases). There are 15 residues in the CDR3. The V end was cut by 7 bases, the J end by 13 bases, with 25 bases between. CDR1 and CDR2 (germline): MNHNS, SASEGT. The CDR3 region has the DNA TGTGCCAGCAAGGGGACAAGGGGTCTCCTGGGCGGACTGTTTTTT. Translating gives CASKGTRGLLGGLFF.

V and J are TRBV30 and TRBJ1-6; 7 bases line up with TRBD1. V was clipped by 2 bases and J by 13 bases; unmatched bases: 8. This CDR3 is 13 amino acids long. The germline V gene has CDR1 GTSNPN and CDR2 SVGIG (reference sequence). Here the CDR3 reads CAWSIGQARPLHF. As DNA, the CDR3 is TGTGCCTGGAGTATAGGACAGGCGAGGCCCCTCCACTTT.

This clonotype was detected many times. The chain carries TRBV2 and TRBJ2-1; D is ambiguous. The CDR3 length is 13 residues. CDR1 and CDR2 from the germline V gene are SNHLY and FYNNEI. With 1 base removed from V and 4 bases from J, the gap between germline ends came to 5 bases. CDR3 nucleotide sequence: TGTGCCAGCAGTGAAGTAAGATACAATGAGCAGTTCTTC. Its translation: CASSEVRYNEQFF.